Sequencing of this T cell receptor (beta chain) was carried out in a study of cytomegalovirus exposure and HLA in healthy donors. Study-level points and caveats: The authors enumerated over 150 TCR beta chains as linked to cytomegalovirus.

Primers for the PCR totalled 60 Vbeta and 13 Jbeta. TCRdb's copy holds only in-frame clones and misses some; the assay was immunoSEQ multiplex PCR. The data show roughly 120,000 clones, just under 75% seen once. As regards this clone: Its antigen is not identified.

This CDR3 has 14 residues. Trimming cost V 1 base and J 3 bases, with 7 bases left between them. Per germline, CDR1 SEHNR and CDR2 FQNEAQ (reference sequence). The sequence was collected from a man aged 35 to 55 in good health and CMV-seropositive. The V gene is TRBV7-9, the J gene TRBJ1-5; D not certain. Material for sequencing was PBMCs. The CDR3 is CASSLGVSNQPQHF. Written as DNA, the CDR3 is TGTGCCAGCAGCTTAGGCGTTTCCAATCAGCCCCAGCATTTT.